The clone carrying this TCR beta chain was found once. This sample is part of a study of shared clonotypes between healthy human individuals. The V and J ends lost 2 bases and 3 bases respectively, with 9 bases between them. There are 14 residues in the CDR3. From germline, CDR1 is SGHTA and CDR2 FQGTGA. This was a deep-level run. The table came from immunoSEQ multiplex PCR; TCRdb's copy has only in-frame clones and leaves some out. The repertoire holds 330,000 or so clones, with roughly 70% as singletons. All the donors were Caucasian adults who lived in Nashville, Tennessee. V and J are TRBV7-3 and TRBJ2-3; D is perhaps TRBD1 or TRBD2 (7 bases each). The specimen sequenced was memory CD4+ T cells sorted from blood. Subset denoted: CD45RA-negative fraction. This receptor was obtained from a man aged 25-45 years in good health. In DNA form, the CDR3 reads TGTGCCAGCAGCTTACAGGGGGGGACAGATACGCAGTATTTT. Protein product: CASSLQGGTDTQYF.